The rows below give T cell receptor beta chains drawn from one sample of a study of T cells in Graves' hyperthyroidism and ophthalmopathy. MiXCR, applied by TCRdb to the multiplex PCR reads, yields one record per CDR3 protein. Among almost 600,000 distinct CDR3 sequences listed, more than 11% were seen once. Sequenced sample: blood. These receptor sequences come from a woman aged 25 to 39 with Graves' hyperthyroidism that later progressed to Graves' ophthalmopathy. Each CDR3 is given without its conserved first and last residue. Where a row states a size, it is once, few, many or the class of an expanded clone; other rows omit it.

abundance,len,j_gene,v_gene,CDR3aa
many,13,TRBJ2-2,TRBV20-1,SARDIAGGTGELF
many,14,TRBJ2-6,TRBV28,ASSLATNSGANVLT
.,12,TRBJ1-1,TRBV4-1,ASSQGQGSAEAF
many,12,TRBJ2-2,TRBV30,AYGRTVNTGELF
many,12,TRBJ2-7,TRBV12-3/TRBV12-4,ASSLFAGLYEQY
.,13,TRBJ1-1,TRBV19,ASSFGGKRNTEAF
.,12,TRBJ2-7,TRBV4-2,ASSQMTGPYEQY
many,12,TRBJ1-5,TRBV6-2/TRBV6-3,ASSQDREAQPQH
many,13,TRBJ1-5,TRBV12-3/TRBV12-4,ASSLGRGIDQPQH
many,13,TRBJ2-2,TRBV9,ASSVDLAGTGELF
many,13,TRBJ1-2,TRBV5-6,ASSHRDSHVGGYT
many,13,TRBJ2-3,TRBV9,ASSARVGSMDTQY
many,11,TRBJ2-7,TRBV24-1,ATSEAQAYEQY
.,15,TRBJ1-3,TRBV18,ASSPAQPLALGNTIY
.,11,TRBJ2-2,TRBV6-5,ASSYSLWGELF
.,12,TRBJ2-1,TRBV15,ATSKGLENNEQF
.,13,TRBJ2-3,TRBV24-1,ATSDPGQLTDTQY
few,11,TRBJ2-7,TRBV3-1,ASSQENIYEQY
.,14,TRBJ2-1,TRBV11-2,ASSLVAGQGIDEQF
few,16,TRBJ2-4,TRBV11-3,ATEPGLGSGLTKNIQY
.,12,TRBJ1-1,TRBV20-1,SARQGMGNTEAF
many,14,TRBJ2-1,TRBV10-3,ASNHPVQGARSEQF
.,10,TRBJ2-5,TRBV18,ASSPPEGTQY
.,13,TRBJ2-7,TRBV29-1,SVKGRGGRLYEQY
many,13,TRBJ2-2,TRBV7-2,ASRTSGRDTGELF
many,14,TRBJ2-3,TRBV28,ASSLTRTEGTDTQY
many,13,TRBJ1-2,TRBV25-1,ASSESIYANYGYT
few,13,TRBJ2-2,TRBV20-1,SAPRAGANTGELF
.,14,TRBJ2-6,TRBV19,ASSMQGASGANVLT
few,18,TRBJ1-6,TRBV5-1,ASSLTGGFALSSYNSPLH
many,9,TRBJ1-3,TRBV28,ASSLKATIY
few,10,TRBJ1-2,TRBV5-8,ASSSNTAGYT
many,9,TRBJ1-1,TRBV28,ASSTNTEAF
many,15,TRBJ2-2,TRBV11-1,ASSLEPSGRLRGELF
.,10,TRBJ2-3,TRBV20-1,SASRSVDTQY